The 16 T cell receptor beta chains in this list originate from one sample, sequenced in a study of B cell selection in AIRE deficiency. The sorted conventional CD4 T cells were gated as CD4+CD127+. Assay: immunoSEQ multiplex PCR; the TCRdb copy retains only in-frame clones and omits some. This sample has some 27,000 clones; roughly 95% occur once, and the top ten carry roughly 0.26%. Sample: CD4+CD127+ conventional T cells sorted from PBMCs. These receptors all come from a human donor in good health.

The chain employs TRBV5-1 and TRBJ1-2, with 7 bases that match TRBD1. Germline CDR1 reads SGHRS; CDR2 reads YFSETQ. CDR3 size: 13 residues. After removal of 3 bases from V and 8 bases from J, the junction contained 7 bases not matched to a gene. The CDR3 coding sequence is TGCGCCAGCAGCTCCGACAGGGTGTACGGCTACACCTTC. Its translation is CASSSDRVYGYTF.

A single count supports this clone. J is TRBJ2-3 and V is TRBV29-1, with 12 bases lining up with TRBD1. The CDR3 has 14 residues. V gave up 7 bases and J gave up 4 bases; unmatched junction bases: 6. Germline V lookup: CDR1 SQVTM, CDR2 ANQGSEA. DNA of the CDR3: TGCAGCGCCGAGGGGACAGGGGGCGCAGATACGCAGTATTTT. Protein product: CSAEGTGGADTQYF.

This clone was observed a few times. The chain joins TRBV19 to TRBJ1-3, with D unresolved. This CDR3 has 12 amino acids. Trimming took off 5 bases at V and 11 bases at J, with 13 bases between the two ends. Germline assignment: CDR1 LNHDA and CDR2 SQIVND (reference sequence). CDR3 sequence (DNA): TGTGCCAGTAGTCCTCGCAGCGGGGCCATATATTTT. Translated, it gives CASSPRSGAIYF.

V and J are TRBV11-3 and TRBJ2-5, with D possibly matching TRBD2 (7 bases). The V gene's germline CDR1 is SGHNT and CDR2 YENEEA. V was shortened by 1 base and J by 5 bases, with 17 bases between the two germline ends. There are 16 residues in the CDR3. CDR3 in amino acids: CASSLGSGGPWETQYF. As DNA, the CDR3 is TGTGCCAGCAGCTTAGGGTCCGGGGGGCCGTGGGAGACCCAGTACTTC.

The J gene is TRBJ1-2, the V gene TRBV4-2; D ambiguous. Germline loops: CDR1 LGHNA, CDR2 YNFKEQ. The CDR3 has 14 amino acids. V was clipped by 0 bases and J by 1 base, with 6 bases between them. The DNA for the CDR3 is TGTGCCAGCAGCCAAGAAACTGGTAACTATGGCTACACCTTC. This encodes CASSQETGNYGYTF.

The CDR3 coding sequence is TGTGCCACCAGCAGAGATCAGGGGCGAAACGTCTTCACAGATACGCAGTATTTT. As protein: CATSRDQGRNVFTDTQYF. This chain joins TRBV15 and TRBJ2-3; possibly TRBD1 for D (6 bases). Germline CDR1 LNHNV, CDR2 YYDKDF (reference sequence). Between the trimmed V and J ends, which lost 0 bases and 2 bases, there was a span of 18 bases. The CDR3 extends over 18 amino acids.

V gene TRBV10-3 combines with J gene TRBJ2-1; TRBD2 matches 10 bases. CDR3 length equals 14 residues. CDR1 is ENHRY and CDR2 is SYGVKD in the germline V gene. Trimming at V came to 2 bases and at J to 9 bases, leaving 4 bases not matched to a gene. CDR3 in amino acids: CAISEASGGGEQFF. CDR3 nucleotide sequence: TGTGCCATCAGTGAGGCTAGCGGGGGTGGTGAGCAGTTCTTC.

This clone was picked up one time. The chain combines TRBV5-1 with TRBJ1-1; D is undetermined. CDR1 and CDR2 from the germline V gene are SGHRS and YFSETQ. The CDR3 contains 14 residues. V was clipped by 0 bases and J by 1 base, with 7 bases between them. The CDR3 DNA is TGCGCCAGCAGCTTGGGGCAGCAGAACACTGAAGCTTTCTTT. Encoded protein: CASSLGQQNTEAFF. Looking up the rest from reference TRBV5-1 and TRBJ1-1 gives the full variable domain: KAGVTQTPRYLIKTRGQQVTLSCSPISGHRSVSWYQQTPGQGLQFLFEYFSETQRNKGNFPGRFSGRQFSNSRSEMNVSTLELGDSALYLCASSLGQQNTEAFFGQGTRLTVV.

This chain joins TRBV13 and TRBJ2-1; D tentatively fits TRBD1 or TRBD2 (6 bases each). Germline CDR1 and CDR2: PRHDT and FYEKMQ (reference sequence). With 7 bases removed from V and 7 bases from J, the gap between germline ends came to 17 bases. CDR3 length: 14 amino acids. The CDR3 is CASIYGRRGNEQFF. The CDR3 DNA reads TGTGCCAGCATCTACGGGAGAAGGGGGAATGAGCAGTTCTTC.

The chain combines TRBV29-1 with TRBJ2-7, with D possibly being TRBD1 or TRBD2 (5 bases each). Germline-derived CDR1 and CDR2 are SQVTM and ANQGSEA. The CDR3 is 14 residues long. The ends were cut back, 5 bases at V and 0 bases at J, with 14 bases in the middle. The CDR3 region is CSVPREGTSYEQYF. CDR3 nucleotides: TGCAGCGTTCCCCGCGAGGGGACCTCCTACGAGCAGTACTTC.

V gene TRBV6-5 combines with J gene TRBJ2-1; 7 bases fit TRBD1. The junction had 13 bases not matched to a gene; V was cut back by 6 bases and J by 8 bases. This CDR3 is 15 amino acids long. Germline lookup yields CDR1 MNHEY and CDR2 SVGAGI. DNA for the CDR3: TGTGCCAGCAGCGTAGGCAGGGGGTTTGGGTATGAGCAGTTCTTC. Translating gives CASSVGRGFGYEQFF.

The V and J genes are TRBV20-1 and TRBJ2-5; unclear D gene. The V gene lost 5 bases and the J gene lost 3 bases, with 7 bases spanning the gap. The length of the CDR3 is 11 residues. From germline, CDR1 is DFQATT and CDR2 SNEGSKA (reference sequence). DNA for the CDR3: TGCAGTGCTGATGGGAAAGAGACCCAGTACTTC. Translating gives CSADGKETQYF.

The V call is TRBV27, the J call TRBJ2-3, with D unresolved. Trimming cost V 8 bases and J 0 bases, with 15 bases left between them. This CDR3 has 15 amino acids. Per the germline V gene, CDR1 is MNHEY and CDR2 is SMNVEV (reference sequence). CDR3 residues: CASASPLRSTDTQYF. CDR3 nucleotides: TGTGCCAGCGCCTCCCCACTCAGGAGCACAGATACGCAGTATTTT.

This CDR3 is CASSIALRRDGYTF. CDR3 sequence (DNA): TGTGCCAGTAGTATTGCCTTGCGGCGGGATGGCTACACCTTC. This rearrangement joins TRBV19 to TRBJ1-2; D is ambiguous. This CDR3 has 14 amino acids. CDR1 and CDR2 from the germline V gene are LNHDA and SQIVND (reference sequence). Trimming took 3 bases from V and 6 from J, leaving 14 bases between them.

The rearrangement joins TRBV19 to TRBJ1-2; no clear D gene. The V end was cut by 6 bases, the J end by 3 bases, with 2 bases between. CDR1 and CDR2 from the germline V gene are LNHDA and SQIVND (reference sequence). The CDR3 is 10 residues long. CDR3 nucleotides: TGTGCCAGTAGGGACTATGGCTACACCTTC. Translated, it gives CASRDYGYTF.

The genes are TRBV6-6 and TRBJ2-7; 11 bases line up with TRBD2. V lost 4 bases to trimming and J lost 5 bases; unmatched junction nucleotides: 4. The CDR3 sequence is 14 residues long. Per the germline V gene, CDR1 is MNHNY and CDR2 is SVGAGI (reference sequence). The CDR3 nucleotides read TGTGCCAGCAGTTCGGGACTAGCGGTAAACGAGCAGTACTTC. Its protein is CASSSGLAVNEQYF.